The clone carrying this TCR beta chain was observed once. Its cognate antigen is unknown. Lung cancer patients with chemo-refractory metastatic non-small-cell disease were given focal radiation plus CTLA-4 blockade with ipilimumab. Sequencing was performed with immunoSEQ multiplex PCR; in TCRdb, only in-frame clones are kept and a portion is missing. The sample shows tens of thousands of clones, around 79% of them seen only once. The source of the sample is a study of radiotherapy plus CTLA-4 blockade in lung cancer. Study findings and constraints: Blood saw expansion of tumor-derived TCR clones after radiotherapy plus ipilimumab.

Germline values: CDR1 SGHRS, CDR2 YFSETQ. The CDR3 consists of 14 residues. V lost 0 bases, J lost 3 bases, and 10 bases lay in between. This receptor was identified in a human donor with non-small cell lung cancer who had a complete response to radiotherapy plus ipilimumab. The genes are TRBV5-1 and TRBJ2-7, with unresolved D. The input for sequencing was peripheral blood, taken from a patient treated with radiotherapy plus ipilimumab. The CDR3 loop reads CASSLELPNYEQYF. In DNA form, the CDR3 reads TGCGCCAGCAGCTTGGAACTCCCGAACTACGAGCAGTACTTC.